This section outlines one T cell receptor (beta chain) sequence together with its context. Antigen unknown. Germline assignment: CDR1 MNHEY and CDR2 SMNVEV (reference sequence). The J segment lost 4 bases and the V segment lost 4 bases, leaving 8 bases of the junction unmatched. The CDR3 spans 15 residues. The study reverse transcribed the entire isolated RNA, so it sequenced expressed TCRB transcripts. Profiled with immunoSEQ multiplex PCR; TCRdb holds only in-frame clones, not every one. The table includes about 270,000 clones, roughly an eighth detected once. The data derive from a study of beta chain features in type 1 diabetes. Study-level findings and limits: Type 1 diabetes patients had TCRB CDR3s that were shorter (moderately but significantly so) in all four CD4+ subsets. With patients and controls alike, PCR might favor shorter templates to an equal degree.

The chain uses TRBV27 and TRBJ1-1; 8 bases fit TRBD1. Sequencing was performed on naive CD4+ T cells from blood. The origin of this receptor is a man aged 30 to 39 with type 1 diabetes. CDR3 sequence: CASSSRDRRSTEAFF. CDR3 DNA: TGTGCCAGCAGTTCGAGGGACAGGCGCAGCACTGAAGCTTTCTTT.